This record covers a single T cell receptor (beta chain). V was cut by 5 bases and J by 0 bases, with 2 bases left in between. The CDR3 sequence is 11 residues long. The germline gives CDR1 MNHNS, CDR2 SASEGT. The sample belongs to a study of shared clonotypes between healthy human individuals. The assay was immunoSEQ multiplex PCR, and TCRdb's table has in-frame clones only and misses some. In the table there are under 200,000 clones, 85% to 95% of which are singletons. The receptor's source is a woman in her twenties or thirties in good health. The genes are TRBV6-1 and TRBJ2-7; D is unresolved. The sequencing input was naive CD4+ T cells sorted from blood. Subset reported: CD45RA+ positively selected. CDR3 sequence (DNA): TGTGCCAGCAGTACCTCCTACGAGCAGTACTTC. It yields the protein CASSTSYEQYF.